Below, one T cell receptor beta chain is given with its context. The authors' processing: Reference gene primer amplification gave estimated nucleated cell counts. Method: immunoSEQ multiplex PCR; TCRdb's copy keeps in-frame clones and lacks some. V, J and clone size are those of that table, while D and trimming were read from the DNA. Of 120,000 to 150,000 clones in the sample, 75% to 85% are singletons; the top ten hold approximately 5%. The V gene lost 5 bases and the J gene lost 4 bases, with 15 bases spanning the gap. The germline gives CDR1 MNHEY, CDR2 SVGAGI. The CDR3 is 15 amino acids. This record belongs to a study of blood T cell repertoires in COVID-19. Whole-study context: COVID-19 samples collected from the United States, Italy and Spain covered acute and convalescent phases.

This clonotype was sampled from a woman aged 45 to 65 with acute or convalescent COVID-19. Sequencing was performed on peripheral blood. The V call is TRBV6-5, the J call TRBJ1-5; TRBD1 is a possible D gene (6 bases). CDR3 loop: CASSQQGIGNQPQHF. The DNA of the CDR3 is TGTGCCAGCAGTCAGCAGGGGATTGGGAATCAGCCCCAGCATTTT.